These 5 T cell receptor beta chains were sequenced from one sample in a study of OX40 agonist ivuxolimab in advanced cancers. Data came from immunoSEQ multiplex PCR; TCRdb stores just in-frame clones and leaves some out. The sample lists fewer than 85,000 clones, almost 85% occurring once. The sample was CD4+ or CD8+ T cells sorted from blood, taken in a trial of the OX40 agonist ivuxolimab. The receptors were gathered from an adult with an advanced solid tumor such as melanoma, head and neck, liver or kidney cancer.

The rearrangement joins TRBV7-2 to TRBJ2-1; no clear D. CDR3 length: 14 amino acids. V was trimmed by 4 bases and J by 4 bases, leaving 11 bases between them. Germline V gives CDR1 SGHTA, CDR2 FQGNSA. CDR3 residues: CASSWPTRYNEQFF. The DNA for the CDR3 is TGTGCCAGCAGCTGGCCGACACGGTACAATGAGCAGTTCTTC.

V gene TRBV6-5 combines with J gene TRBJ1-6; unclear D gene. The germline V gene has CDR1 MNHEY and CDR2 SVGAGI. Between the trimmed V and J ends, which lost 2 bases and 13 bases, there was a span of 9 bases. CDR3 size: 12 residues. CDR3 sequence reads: CASSYRAQPLHF. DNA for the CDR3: TGTGCCAGCAGTTACAGGGCCCAGCCCCTCCACTTT.

The CDR3 is CASAPKGAYDTGELFF. As DNA, the CDR3 is TGTGCCAGCGCCCCAAAGGGAGCGTATGACACCGGGGAGCTGTTTTTT. V usage is TRBV27 and J usage is TRBJ2-2, with D perhaps matching TRBD2 (5 bases). V dropped 8 bases and J dropped 3 bases, with 19 bases sitting between them. Germline loops: CDR1 MNHEY, CDR2 SMNVEV (reference sequence). This CDR3 spans 16 amino acids.

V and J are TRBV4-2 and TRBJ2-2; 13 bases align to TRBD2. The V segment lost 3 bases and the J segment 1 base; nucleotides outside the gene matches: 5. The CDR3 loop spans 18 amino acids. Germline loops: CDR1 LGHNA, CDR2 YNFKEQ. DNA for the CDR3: TGTGCCAGCAGCCACGCGGGACTAGCGGGGCGGAACACCGGGGAGCTGTTTTTT. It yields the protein CASSHAGLAGRNTGELFF.

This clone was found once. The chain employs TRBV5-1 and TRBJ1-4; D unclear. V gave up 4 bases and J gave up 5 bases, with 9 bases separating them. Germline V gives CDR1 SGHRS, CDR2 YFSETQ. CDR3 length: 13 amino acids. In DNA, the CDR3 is TGCGCCAGCAGCACTCGGAGGAATGAAAAACTGTTTTTT. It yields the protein CASSTRRNEKLFF.